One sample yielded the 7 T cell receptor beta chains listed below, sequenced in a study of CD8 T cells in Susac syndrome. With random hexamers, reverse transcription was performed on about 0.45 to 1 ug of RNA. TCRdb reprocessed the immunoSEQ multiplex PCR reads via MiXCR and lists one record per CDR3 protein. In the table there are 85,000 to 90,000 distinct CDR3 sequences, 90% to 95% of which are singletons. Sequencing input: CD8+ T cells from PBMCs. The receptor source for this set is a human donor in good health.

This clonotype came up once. The CDR3 DNA follows: TGTGCCAGCAGCCCCCTGGGTGGAGATACGCAGTATTTT. Its translation is CASSPLGGDTQYF. The chain uses TRBV14 and TRBJ2-3; unclear D gene. The germline V gene has CDR1 SGHDN and CDR2 FVKESK. The CDR3 spans 13 residues. Trimming cost V 4 bases and J 5 bases, with 10 bases left between them.

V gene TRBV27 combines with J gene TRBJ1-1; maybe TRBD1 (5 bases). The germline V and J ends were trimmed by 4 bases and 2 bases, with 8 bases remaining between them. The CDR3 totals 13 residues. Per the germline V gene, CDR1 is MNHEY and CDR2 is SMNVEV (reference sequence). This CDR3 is CASSWGGNTEAFF. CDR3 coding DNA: TGTGCCAGCAGTTGGGGGGGTAACACTGAAGCTTTCTTT.

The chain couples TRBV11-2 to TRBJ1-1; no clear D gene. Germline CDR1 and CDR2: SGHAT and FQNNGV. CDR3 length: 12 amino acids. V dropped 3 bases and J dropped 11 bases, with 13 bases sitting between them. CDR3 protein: CASSLGGAGAFF. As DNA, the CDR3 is TGTGCCAGCAGCTTGGGAGGTGCTGGTGCTTTCTTT.

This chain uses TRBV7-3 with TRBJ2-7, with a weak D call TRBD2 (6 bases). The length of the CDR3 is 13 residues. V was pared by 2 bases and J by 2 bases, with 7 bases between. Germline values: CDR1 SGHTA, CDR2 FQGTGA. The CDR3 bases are TGTGCCAGCAGCTTAGGGGAGGCCTACGAGCAGTACTTC. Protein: CASSLGEAYEQYF. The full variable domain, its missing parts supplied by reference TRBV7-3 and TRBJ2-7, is GAGVSQTPSNKVTEKGKYVELRCDPISGHTALYWYRQSLGQGPEFLIYFQGTGAADDSGLPNDRFFAVRPEGSVSTLKIQRTERGDSAVYLCASSLGEAYEQYFGPGTRLTVT.

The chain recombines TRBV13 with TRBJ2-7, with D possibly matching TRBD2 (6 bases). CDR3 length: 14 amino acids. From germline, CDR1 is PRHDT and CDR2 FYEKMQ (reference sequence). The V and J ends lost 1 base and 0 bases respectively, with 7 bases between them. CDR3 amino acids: CASSLEGLSYEQYF. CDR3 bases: TGTGCCAGCAGCTTAGAGGGACTCTCCTACGAGCAGTACTTC.

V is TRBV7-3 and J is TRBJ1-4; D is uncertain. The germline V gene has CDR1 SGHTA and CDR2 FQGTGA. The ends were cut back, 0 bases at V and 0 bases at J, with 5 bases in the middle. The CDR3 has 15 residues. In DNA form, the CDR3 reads TGTGCCAGCAGCTTAACGCCTGCAACTAATGAAAAACTGTTTTTT. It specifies CASSLTPATNEKLFF.

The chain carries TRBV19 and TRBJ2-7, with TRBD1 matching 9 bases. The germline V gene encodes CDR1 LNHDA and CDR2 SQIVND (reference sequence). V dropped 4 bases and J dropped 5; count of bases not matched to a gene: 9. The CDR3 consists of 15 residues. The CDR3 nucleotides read TGTGCCAGTAGTACACCCCGGGACAGGGCTAACGAGCAGTACTTC. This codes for CASSTPRDRANEQYF.